A selection of T cell receptor beta chains follows, all from one sample in a study of T cell responses to AZD1222 COVID-19 vaccine. Only in-frame clones appear in the TCRdb table, and some are missing; sequencing was by immunoSEQ multiplex PCR. Of about 120,000 clones detected, under 90% appear once; the ten largest clones hold 7.7%. Specimen: peripheral blood, collected on day 0 of AZD1222 vaccination. These TCRs come from an adult in good health. The CDR3 runs from the conserved cysteine through the conserved F or W. A D gene is named only where the DNA matches it firmly. Not all rows give a size; the values are once, few, many and, for expanded clones, a class.

.,TRBJ2-2,.,TRBV19,CASTVTGELFF,TGTGCCAGTACCGTGACCGGGGAGCTGTTTTTT
.,TRBJ2-7,.,TRBV2,CASSEGWEQYF,TGTGCCAGCAGTGAGGGATGGGAGCAGTACTTC
.,TRBJ2-6,.,TRBV7-9,CASRRSGANVLTF,TGTGCCTCTAGGCGCTCTGGGGCCAACGTCCTGACTTTC
.,TRBJ1-5,.,TRBV15,CATSTQGNSNQPQHF,TGTGCCACCAGCACCCAGGGAAATAGCAATCAGCCCCAGCATTTT
TRBD2,TRBJ2-5,.,TRBV4-2,CASATSGGAGQETQYF,TGTGCCAGCGCTACTAGCGGGGGGGCCGGGCAAGAGACCCAGTACTTC
.,TRBJ2-1,.,TRBV11-2,CASSLVGLGRAYNEQFF,TGTGCCAGCAGCTTAGTGGGGCTGGGACGGGCCTACAATGAGCAGTTCTTC
.,TRBJ2-3,.,TRBV9,CASSVGITDTQYF,TGTGCCAGCAGCGTGGGTATCACAGATACGCAGTATTTT
.,TRBJ1-1,.,TRBV5-1,CASSWQGPNTEAFF,TGCGCCAGCAGCTGGCAGGGTCCTAACACTGAAGCTTTCTTT
TRBD2,TRBJ2-7,.,TRBV5-1,CASSPGLAGHYEQYF,TGCGCCAGCAGCCCTGGGCTAGCGGGACATTACGAGCAGTACTTC
.,TRBJ2-7,.,TRBV7-2,CASSLSGPISYEQYF,TGTGCCAGCAGCTTAAGCGGCCCAATCTCCTACGAGCAGTACTTC
.,TRBJ2-3,once,TRBV7-7,CASSLDSLSTDTQYF,TGTGCTAGCAGCTTAGACAGCCTCAGCACAGATACGCAGTATTTT
.,TRBJ1-3,few,TRBV4-1,CASSHGEGSGNTIYF,TGCGCCAGCAGCCATGGAGAAGGGTCTGGAAACACCATATATTTT
.,TRBJ2-3,.,TRBV2,CASRPTDTQYF,TGTGCCAGCAGACCCACAGATACGCAGTATTTT
.,TRBJ1-5,.,TRBV2,CASRRDDWPQHF,TGTGCCAGCCGACGGGACGACTGGCCCCAGCATTTT